What follows are 8 T cell receptor beta chains derived from one specimen sequenced in a study of shared clonotypes between healthy human individuals. Profiling relied on immunoSEQ multiplex PCR, and the TCRdb table lists in-frame clones only, not all of them. The table shows approximately 590,000 clones, with 95% occurring only once. Cells designated naive CD8 were CD45RO-negative and were positively selected for CCR7, with terminally differentiated effector memory CD45RA+ cells excluded. Sample: naive CD8+ T cells sorted from blood. These receptors came from a woman aged 25 to 45 in good health.

The J gene is TRBJ2-7, the V gene TRBV28; D could derive from TRBD1 or TRBD2 (5 bases each). This CDR3 spans 14 amino acids. Germline V gives CDR1 MDHEN, CDR2 SYDVKM. V was shortened by 2 bases and J by 0 bases, with 8 bases between the two germline ends. CDR3 bases: TGTGCCAGCAGTTTAGGGGGTCTCTCCTACGAGCAGTACTTC. This translates into CASSLGGLSYEQYF.

This sequence joins TRBV11-2 and TRBJ2-5; 10 nucleotides line up with TRBD2. The CDR3 is 16 amino acids. V gave up 2 bases and J gave up 4 bases; unmatched junction bases: 7. Germline-derived CDR1 and CDR2 are SGHAT and FQNNGV. For the CDR3, the DNA is TGTGCCAGCAGCTTAATAGCGGGAGGTCTCGGAGAGACCCAGTACTTC. It yields the protein CASSLIAGGLGETQYF.

CDR3 residues: CASSFTSGEVTGELFF. The DNA of the CDR3 is TGTGCCAGCAGCTTCACTAGCGGGGAGGTAACCGGGGAGCTGTTTTTT. V gene TRBV5-4 combines with J gene TRBJ2-2, with TRBD2 matching 10 bases. V trimming: 2 bases; J trimming: 5 bases; junction bases outside the gene matches: 6. CDR1 SGHNT and CDR2 YYREEE come from the germline V gene (reference sequence). This CDR3 is built from 16 residues.

This chain uses TRBV5-6 with TRBJ2-2; possible D gene TRBD2, 5 bases. The CDR3 is 15 amino acids. Germline values: CDR1 SGHDT, CDR2 YYEEEE. V lost 1 base, J lost 1 base, and 8 bases lay in between. The CDR3 protein is CASSLTSRNTGELFF. The CDR3 DNA follows: TGTGCCAGCAGCTTGACTAGTAGGAACACCGGGGAGCTGTTTTTT.

The chain recombines TRBV7-9 with TRBJ2-1, with unresolved D. The CDR3 extends over 15 amino acids. In germline, CDR1 is SEHNR, CDR2 FQNEAQ (reference sequence). V gave up 4 bases and J gave up 0 bases, with 10 bases separating them. This CDR3 is CASSYSGFSYNEQFF. CDR3 bases: TGTGCCAGCAGCTATAGTGGGTTCTCCTACAATGAGCAGTTCTTC.

The rearrangement links TRBV30 to TRBJ2-5; TRBD2 is a possible D gene (6 bases). The CDR3 contains 14 residues. Looked up from germline, CDR1 is GTSNPN and CDR2 is SVGIG (reference sequence). Trimming stripped 4 bases from V and 11 bases from J, with 23 bases between. The DNA for the CDR3 is TGTGCCTGGAACACCAGGGAGGTCCCTCGTGAGCAGTACTTC. Translated: CAWNTREVPREQYF. The full variable domain, with the rest looked up from reference TRBV30 and TRBJ2-5, is SQTIHQWPATLVQPVGSPLSLECTVEGTSNPNLYWYRQAAGRGLQLLFYSVGIGQISSEVPQNLSASRPQDRQFILSSKKLLLSDSGFYLCAWNTREVPREQYFGPGTRLLVL.

The rearrangement links TRBV15 to TRBJ2-1; 8 bases match TRBD1. Germline assignment: CDR1 LNHNV and CDR2 YYDKDF (reference sequence). V was clipped by 3 bases and J by 3 bases; unmatched bases: 1. The CDR3 runs to 14 residues. For the CDR3, the DNA is TGTGCCACCAGCAGCGACAGGGGCTACAATGAGCAGTTCTTC. Residues: CATSSDRGYNEQFF.

The J gene is TRBJ1-1, the V gene TRBV4-1, with 12 bases aligning to TRBD1. There are 17 residues in the CDR3. V lost 1 base and J lost 0; bases outside the gene matches: 3. CDR1 MGHRA and CDR2 YSYEKL come from the germline V gene. CDR3 coding DNA: TGCGCCAGCAGCCAAGCGGGACAGGGGGCTATGAACACTGAAGCTTTCTTT. It is translated as CASSQAGQGAMNTEAFF.